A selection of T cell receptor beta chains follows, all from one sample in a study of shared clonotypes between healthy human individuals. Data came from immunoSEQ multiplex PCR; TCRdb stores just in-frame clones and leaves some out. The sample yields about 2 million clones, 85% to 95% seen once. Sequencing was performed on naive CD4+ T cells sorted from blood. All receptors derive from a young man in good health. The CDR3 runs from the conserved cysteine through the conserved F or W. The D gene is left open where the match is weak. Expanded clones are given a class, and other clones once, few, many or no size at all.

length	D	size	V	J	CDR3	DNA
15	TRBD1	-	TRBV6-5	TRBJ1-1	CASSTSGQGNTEAFF	TGTGCCAGCAGTACCTCCGGACAGGGAAACACTGAAGCTTTCTTT
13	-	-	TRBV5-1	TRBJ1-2	CASSAGAPYGYTF	TGCGCCAGCAGCGCCGGGGCCCCTTATGGCTACACCTTC
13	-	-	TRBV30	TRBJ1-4	CAWSPTEGEKLFF	TGTGCCTGGAGCCCGACAGAGGGTGAAAAACTGTTTTTT
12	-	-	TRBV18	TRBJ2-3	CASSPSGDTQYF	TGTGCCAGCTCACCATCGGGGGATACGCAGTATTTT
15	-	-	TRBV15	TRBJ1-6	CATSIEGGFVSPLHF	TGTGCCACCAGCATCGAAGGGGGTTTCGTCTCACCCCTCCACTTT
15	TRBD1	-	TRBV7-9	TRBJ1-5	CASSLDGTGDQPQHF	TGTGCCAGCAGCTTAGACGGGACAGGGGATCAGCCCCAGCATTTT
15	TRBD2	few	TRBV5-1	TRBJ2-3	CASSFSGGSTDTQYF	TGCGCCAGCAGCTTTAGCGGGGGAAGCACAGATACGCAGTATTTT
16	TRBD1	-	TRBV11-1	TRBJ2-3	CASSSRDRDFTDTQYF	TGTGCCAGCAGCTCACGGGACAGGGATTTCACAGATACGCAGTATTTT
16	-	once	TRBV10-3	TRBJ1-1	CAISEFVGGSGTEAFF	TGTGCCATCAGTGAATTCGTAGGGGGATCAGGCACTGAAGCTTTCTTT
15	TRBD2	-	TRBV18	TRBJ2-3	CASSTSGSGTDTQYF	TGTGCCAGCTCGACTAGCGGGAGCGGTACAGATACGCAGTATTTT
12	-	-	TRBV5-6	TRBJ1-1	CASSLKITEAFF	TGTGCCAGCAGCTTGAAAATCACTGAAGCTTTCTTT
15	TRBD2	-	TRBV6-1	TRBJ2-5	CASATSIPSGETQYF	TGTGCCAGCGCTACTTCGATCCCTAGCGGCGAGACCCAGTACTTC
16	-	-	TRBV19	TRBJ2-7	CASSTSKVSTSYEQYF	TGTGCCAGTAGTACTTCCAAGGTATCGACGTCCTACGAGCAGTACTTC
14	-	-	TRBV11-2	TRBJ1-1	CASSLTGQNTEAFF	TGTGCCAGCAGCTTAACAGGACAGAACACTGAAGCTTTCTTT
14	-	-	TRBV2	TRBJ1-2	CASSTLRGPGGYTF	TGTGCCAGCAGTACGCTACGGGGGCCAGGAGGCTACACCTTC
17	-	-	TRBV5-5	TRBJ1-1	CASSLVAGPLLNTEAFF	TGTGCCAGCAGCTTGGTGGCGGGGCCACTTCTGAACACTGAAGCTTTCTTT
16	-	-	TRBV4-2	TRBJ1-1	CASSQGGGEKNTEAFF	TGTGCCAGCAGCCAAGGTGGGGGGGAGAAGAACACTGAAGCTTTCTTT
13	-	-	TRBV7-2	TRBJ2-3	CASSWGGGDTQYF	TGTGCCAGCAGCTGGGGAGGTGGAGATACGCAGTATTTT
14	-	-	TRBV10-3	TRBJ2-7	CAISDYASGYEQYF	TGTGCCATCAGTGATTATGCCAGTGGCTACGAGCAGTACTTC
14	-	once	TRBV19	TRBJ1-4	CASSIGLRDEKLFF	TGTGCCAGTAGTATCGGACTGCGGGATGAAAAACTGTTTTTT
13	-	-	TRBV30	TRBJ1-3	CAWSGPSGNTIYF	TGTGCCTGGAGTGGTCCCTCTGGAAACACCATATATTTT
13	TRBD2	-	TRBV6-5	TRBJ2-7	CASTGTSSYEQYF	TGTGCCAGCACCGGGACTAGCTCCTACGAGCAGTACTTC